This T cell receptor beta chain was captured in a study of graft-versus-host responses after intestinal transplantation. The wider study: Induction using anti-thymocyte globulin, followed by tacrolimus and steroids for roughly 3 years, was given to all recipients. Study-level findings and limits: Early declines in HvG clones that occurred post-transplant were associated with peak circulating GvH clone levels. GvH clones turned up in recipient marrow; some had shown up first in ileum or blood.

In this sample, this clone turned up a few times. Responders (about 200,000, CFSE-labeled) met about 200,000 stimulators that were irradiated and violet-dye-labeled. Deletions cut 5 bases from V and 6 bases from J, with 11 bases between. The V gene's germline CDR1 is SEHNR and CDR2 FQNEAQ (reference sequence). This CDR3 comprises 12 residues. Repertoires were generated with immunoSEQ multiplex PCR, while TCRdb's copy carries only in-frame clones and drops some. Of around 13,000 clones listed, around 30% are singletons. The TCR originated in a human patient who received an intestinal transplant. The chain couples TRBV7-9 to TRBJ2-7; possibly TRBD2 for D (6 bases). This material consisted of alloreactive CD8+ T cells from a mixed lymphocyte reaction culture, taken before intestinal transplant. The subset is: CFSE-low proliferating T cells sorted from approximately 6-day pre-transplant mixed lymphocyte reaction (GvH or HvG direction). CDR3 nucleotide sequence: TGTGCCAGCAGCCGGGAGTGGCTCGAGCAGTACTTC. It translates to CASSREWLEQYF.